The rows below give T cell receptor beta chains drawn from one sample of a study of Ad26.COV2.S vaccination and SARS-CoV-2 variants. The repertoire was sequenced with immunoSEQ multiplex PCR; TCRdb's copy has only in-frame clones and lacks some. The sample consists of about 400,000 clones, approximately 91% of them appearing once. The sample consisted of peripheral blood, taken in a trial of Ad26.COV2.S vaccine versus placebo. These TCRs come from a person between 18 and 59 years old who received the Ad26.COV2.S COVID-19 vaccine or a placebo. CDR3s include the opening cysteine and the closing phenylalanine or tryptophan. The D gene is left open where the match is weak. Only some rows state a clone size, as once, few, many or a class for expanded clones.

J: TRBJ2-7
V: TRBV5-4
size: NA
D: NA
DNA: TGTGCCAGCAGCCAGACACAGTCCTACGAGCAGTACTTC
CDR3: CASSQTQSYEQYF

J: TRBJ2-1
V: TRBV7-2
size: NA
D: NA
DNA: TGTGCCAGCAGCTTAAGCTACGAGCAGTTCTTC
CDR3: CASSLSYEQFF

J: TRBJ2-7
V: TRBV6-1
size: few
D: NA
DNA: TGTGCCAGCAGTGAACGGGGAGGAGCCCTCGAGCAGTACTTC
CDR3: CASSERGGALEQYF

J: TRBJ1-2
V: TRBV28
size: NA
D: NA
DNA: TGTGCCAGCAGTTTCCGTCAGGGCTTTAACTATGGCTACACCTTC
CDR3: CASSFRQGFNYGYTF

J: TRBJ2-7
V: TRBV28
size: NA
D: NA
DNA: TGTGCCAGCAGTTTGCCGGGACCGACCTACGGGCAGTACTTC
CDR3: CASSLPGPTYGQYF

J: TRBJ2-5
V: TRBV5-6
size: NA
D: NA
DNA: TGTGCCAGCAGCAACCTCGGGGAGACCCAGTACTTC
CDR3: CASSNLGETQYF

J: TRBJ1-1
V: TRBV11-3
size: NA
D: NA
DNA: TGTGCCAGCAGCTTAGGACAGGACACTGAAGCTTTCTTT
CDR3: CASSLGQDTEAFF

J: TRBJ2-1
V: TRBV5-4
size: NA
D: TRBD2
DNA: TGTGCCAGCAGCTTCCCACCTAGCGGGGGAACCAATGAGCAGTTCTTC
CDR3: CASSFPPSGGTNEQFF

J: TRBJ1-1
V: TRBV3-1/TRBV3-2
size: NA
D: TRBD1
DNA: TGTGCCAGCAGCCCATGGAGACAGGGTGAAGCTTTCTTT
CDR3: CASSPWRQGEAFF

J: TRBJ2-5
V: TRBV27
size: NA
D: NA
DNA: TGTGCCAGCAGTTTAGGCTTAGGGCTGGAGACCCAGTACTTC
CDR3: CASSLGLGLETQYF

J: TRBJ2-1
V: TRBV4-1
size: NA
D: TRBD2
DNA: TGCGCCAGCAGCCTCCGGGAGGCATCCTACAATGAGCAGTTCTTC
CDR3: CASSLREASYNEQFF

J: TRBJ2-7
V: TRBV7-9
size: NA
D: TRBD1
DNA: TGTGCCAGCAGCGGGACAGGGGGCTTTCGGACCTACGAGCAGTACTTC
CDR3: CASSGTGGFRTYEQYF

J: TRBJ2-1
V: TRBV27
size: NA
D: TRBD2
DNA: TGTGCCAGCATTGGGACTAGCGGGAATATTGGGAGGAATGAGCAGTTCTTC
CDR3: CASIGTSGNIGRNEQFF

J: TRBJ2-5
V: TRBV13
size: NA
D: TRBD1
DNA: TGTGCCAGCAGCGCCGACAGGGTCCAAGAGACCCAGTACTTC
CDR3: CASSADRVQETQYF

J: TRBJ2-1
V: TRBV7-7
size: NA
D: TRBD2
DNA: TGTGCCAGCAGCCCGGGACTAGAACCCAATGAGCAGTTCTTC
CDR3: CASSPGLEPNEQFF

J: TRBJ2-2
V: TRBV27
size: NA
D: NA
DNA: TGTGCCAGCAGTTCCCCCCCCGGGGAGCTGTTTTTT
CDR3: CASSSPPGELFF

J: TRBJ2-2
V: TRBV18
size: NA
D: TRBD1
DNA: TGTGCCAGCTCCCCAGGACAGGGCCACGGGGAGCTGTTTTTT
CDR3: CASSPGQGHGELFF

J: TRBJ1-6
V: TRBV5-1
size: NA
D: NA
DNA: TGCGCCAGCAGCTTGGCCGGCATGGATAATTCACCCCTCCACTTT
CDR3: CASSLAGMDNSPLHF

J: TRBJ2-7
V: TRBV29-1
size: NA
D: TRBD2
DNA: TGCAGCGTTGAGCGGGAGGTGAGAGGCGAGCAGTACTTC
CDR3: CSVEREVRGEQYF

J: TRBJ2-6
V: TRBV18
size: once
D: NA
DNA: TGTGCCAGCTCACCAGTACCGATAAGCTCTGGGGCCAACGTCCTGACTTTC
CDR3: CASSPVPISSGANVLTF

J: TRBJ2-7
V: TRBV6-1
size: NA
D: NA
DNA: TGTGCCAGCAGTGAAGCGTTCGGTAGCTCCTACGAGCAGTACTTC
CDR3: CASSEAFGSSYEQYF

J: TRBJ2-5
V: TRBV5-4
size: once
D: TRBD2
DNA: TGTGCCAGCAGCCCCACTAGCGGGAGGGCCCGAGAGACCCAGTACTTC
CDR3: CASSPTSGRARETQYF

J: TRBJ1-1
V: TRBV5-1
size: NA
D: TRBD1
DNA: TGCGCCAGCAGCTTGGCGGTGGCAGGGGGTGCTTTCTTT
CDR3: CASSLAVAGGAFF

J: TRBJ2-1
V: TRBV6-2/TRBV6-3
size: NA
D: NA
DNA: TGTGCCAGCAGTTCTACGACAGGATGGGAGTTCTTC
CDR3: CASSSTTGWEFF

J: TRBJ1-2
V: TRBV25-1
size: NA
D: NA
DNA: TGTGCCAGCAGTGGCGGGACCACCTATGGCTACACCTTC
CDR3: CASSGGTTYGYTF

J: TRBJ2-1
V: TRBV21-1
size: NA
D: NA
DNA: TGTGCCAGCAGCAAGGACCTAACGGAAGACTCCTACAATGAGCAGTTCTTC
CDR3: CASSKDLTEDSYNEQFF

J: TRBJ2-1
V: TRBV5-6
size: once
D: NA
DNA: TGTGCCAGCAGCTCGGTGACAAGGCCCACGGGTGAGCAGTTCTTC
CDR3: CASSSVTRPTGEQFF

J: TRBJ2-1
V: TRBV5-8
size: NA
D: NA
DNA: TGTGCCAGCAGCTTGGCCCCGAGGGGAAATGAGCAGTTCTTC
CDR3: CASSLAPRGNEQFF

J: TRBJ1-6
V: TRBV11-2
size: NA
D: NA
DNA: TGTGCCAGCAGCTCACCCACAGGGTATAATTCACCCCTCCACTTT
CDR3: CASSSPTGYNSPLHF

J: TRBJ2-4
V: TRBV19
size: NA
D: NA
DNA: TGTGCCAGTAGTCCCCGGTTGGGCAAAAACATTCAGTACTTC
CDR3: CASSPRLGKNIQYF

J: TRBJ1-5
V: TRBV27
size: NA
D: NA
DNA: TGTGCCAGCAGTTTAGCTTTGAATCAGCCCCAGCATTTT
CDR3: CASSLALNQPQHF

J: TRBJ1-6
V: TRBV5-6
size: NA
D: NA
DNA: TGTGCCAGCAGCTTTAACGCAGGGAGAAATTCACCCCTCCACTTT
CDR3: CASSFNAGRNSPLHF

J: TRBJ1-5
V: TRBV6-5
size: NA
D: TRBD1
DNA: TGTGCCAGCATATTAGGGACAGGGAGCAATCAGCCCCAGCATTTT
CDR3: CASILGTGSNQPQHF

J: TRBJ1-1
V: TRBV11-2
size: many
D: TRBD1
DNA: TGTGCCAGCAGCTTTTACCTCCGGGACAGTAAGAATGAAGCTTTCTTT
CDR3: CASSFYLRDSKNEAFF

J: TRBJ1-1
V: TRBV28
size: NA
D: NA
DNA: TGTGCCAGCAGTTACCCGGACCGGAACACTGAAGCTTTCTTT
CDR3: CASSYPDRNTEAFF

J: TRBJ1-2
V: TRBV4-1
size: NA
D: TRBD1
DNA: TGCGCCAGCAGCCAAGTCTGGACAGGGGATTATGGCTACACCTTC
CDR3: CASSQVWTGDYGYTF

J: TRBJ2-3
V: TRBV4-2
size: NA
D: NA
DNA: TGTGCCAGCAGCCGCCACACAGATACGCAGTATTTT
CDR3: CASSRHTDTQYF

J: TRBJ1-1
V: TRBV30
size: NA
D: TRBD1
DNA: TGTGCCTGGATTCTTGGGACAGCGAACACTGAAGCTTTCTTT
CDR3: CAWILGTANTEAFF

J: TRBJ1-3
V: TRBV11-2
size: once
D: NA
DNA: TGTGCCAGCAGCTTAGCTTTCCCTAAGGAATCTGGAAACACCATATATTTT
CDR3: CASSLAFPKESGNTIYF

J: TRBJ2-7
V: TRBV11-2
size: NA
D: TRBD1
DNA: TGTGCCAGCAGCTTATTAGGGACAGCCTCCTACGAGCAGTACTTC
CDR3: CASSLLGTASYEQYF

J: TRBJ1-6
V: TRBV7-2
size: once
D: TRBD1
DNA: TGTGCCAGCAGCCAGACAGGGGGCACTTCACCCCTCCACTTT
CDR3: CASSQTGGTSPLHF

J: TRBJ2-5
V: TRBV5-4
size: NA
D: TRBD2
DNA: TGTGCCAGCACTGCGGGAGTCTTACAAGAGACCCAGTACTTC
CDR3: CASTAGVLQETQYF

J: TRBJ2-1
V: TRBV3-1/TRBV3-2
size: NA
D: TRBD2
DNA: TGTGCCAGCAGCCCATACTCAAGCGGGAGAGTACGGAATGAGCAGTTCTTC
CDR3: CASSPYSSGRVRNEQFF

J: TRBJ2-3
V: TRBV4-3
size: NA
D: TRBD1
DNA: TGCGCCAGCAGCCATTCCAGGGGGCGGACAGATACGCAGTATTTT
CDR3: CASSHSRGRTDTQYF

J: TRBJ2-3
V: TRBV30
size: few
D: NA
DNA: TGTGCCTGGAGGGGCTGGGGGCACGGCACAGATACGCAGTATTTT
CDR3: CAWRGWGHGTDTQYF

J: TRBJ2-7
V: TRBV28
size: NA
D: NA
DNA: TGTGCCAGCAGTTTACAGGGGGGGAACTACGAGCAGTACTTC
CDR3: CASSLQGGNYEQYF

J: TRBJ1-4
V: TRBV4-2
size: NA
D: NA
DNA: TGTGCCAGCAGCCAAGATCGGGCTAGCGGGAGTTCAATGGTAAATGAAAAACTGTTTTTT
CDR3: CASSQDRASGSSMVNEKLFF

J: TRBJ2-1
V: TRBV4-3
size: once
D: NA
DNA: TGCGCCAGCAGCCAATTCAAGTACAATGAGCAGTTCTTC
CDR3: CASSQFKYNEQFF